This TCR beta chain was identified during a study of OX40 agonist ivuxolimab in advanced cancers. Study-wide context: Ivuxolimab was an agonistic, fully human IgG2 monoclonal antibody directed against OX40 (CD134), a costimulatory receptor. Intravenous ivuxolimab was administered to patients every 2 weeks at six dose levels: 0.01, 0.1, 0.3, 1.5, 3 and 10 mg/kg. Among the 52 dose-escalation patients, about 20 had hepatocellular carcinoma, about 15 melanoma, 9 renal cell carcinoma and 9 head and neck cancer. In the dose-escalation cohort, 75% to 85% of patients were male, and the mean age was approximately 60 years with a range of roughly 23 to 79. Patients were allowed to have had prior anti-PD-1, anti-PD-L1 or anti-CTLA-4 therapy, and approximately 40% of the dose-escalation patients had been treated with checkpoint inhibitors. Partial responses were achieved by three dose-escalation patients, of whom one had hepatocellular carcinoma and two had cutaneous melanoma. Peripheral TCRbeta sequencing was intended to test whether TCR sequence diversity was altered and clonal T-cell expansion was caused by ivuxolimab. The paper covers the monotherapy dose-escalation part of the phase I ivuxolimab trial, which included N of about 50 patients. Study-level results and caveats: After ivuxolimab, expanded clones were on average more numerous among CD8+ T cells than among CD4+ T cells. At doses of 0.1 to 3.0 mg/kg, clonal expansion of both CD4+ and CD8+ blood T cells was observed from baseline to week 6. Antigen specificity was not determined for the clonally expanded peripheral T cells. Low levels of normalized T-cell clonal expansion were also shown by some nonresponding patients. Partial responders in the 0.1-3.0 mg/kg groups had among the lowest normalized peripheral clonal expansion, especially among CD8+ T cells.

For sequencing of the TCRbeta CDR3 region, genomic DNA was extracted from the sorted cells. The immunoSEQ Assay was used to sequence the TCRbeta CDR3 regions. In TCRdb, the immuneACCESS table is reduced to in-frame sequences with V and J assigned. These tables do not hold every clone; where another copy was compared, an unresolved V gene accounts for under half, and the others remain unexplained. This sample gives about 120,000 clones in total; roughly nine tenths of them show up just once. Of the sample, 0.55% is held by the ten largest clones. Including the terminal cysteine and phenylalanine, the CDR3 comprises 15 residues. Just the 45-base CDR3 DNA is kept, in frame starting at base 1. V gives up 6 bases and J gives up 4 bases, and the segment between their germline ends measures 16 bases. The germline V gene gives CDR1 as SGHTA and CDR2 as FQGTGA. The trial excluded patients who had a history of autoimmune disease or were on systemic immunosuppression. In every dose cohort, peripheral blood was drawn for TCR sequencing at baseline, cycle 4 day 1, and cycle 7 day 1. The samples were taken from a phase I, first-in-human, multicenter, open-label dose-escalation trial of ivuxolimab. Adults with locally advanced or metastatic melanoma, renal cell carcinoma, hepatocellular carcinoma or head and neck squamous cell carcinoma were enrolled in the trial. Before TCR sequencing, CD4+ T cells and CD8+ T cells from peripheral blood were sorted into separate populations.

Notes on this clone: This receptor's antigen is unknown. One base away there is no much larger clone; base qualities are not given.

The clonotype was recovered from an adult with an advanced solid tumor such as melanoma, head and neck, liver or kidney cancer. The V gene is TRBV7-3 and the J gene is TRBJ2-1; possibly the D gene is TRBD2, per 7 matching bases. The source was CD4+ or CD8+ T cells sorted from blood, collected in a trial of the OX40 agonist ivuxolimab. The DNA sequence is given as TGTGCCAGCAGGGACCGGGGGGCCTCTTACAATGAGCAGTTCTTC. It translates as CASRDRGASYNEQFF.